The subject of this entry is one T cell receptor beta chain. The data stem from a study of shared clonotypes between healthy human individuals. Study in general: Per donor, CD8 memory used one plate, CD8 naive used two, CD4 memory used three and CD4 naive used three.

Deep-level settings were used for running the assay. This table comes from immunoSEQ multiplex PCR, and its TCRdb copy is limited to in-frame clones, with some not included. The sample records more than 2 million clones, more than 90% being singletons. Germline-derived CDR1 and CDR2 are GTSNPN and SVGIG (reference sequence). The CDR3 runs to 14 residues. Trimming pared 0 bases from V and 4 bases from J, leaving 10 bases between. The rearrangement uses TRBV30 and TRBJ1-5; perhaps TRBD1 as D (5 bases). This TCR was recovered from a man aged 18 to 30 in good health. The sequenced sample consisted of naive CD4+ T cells sorted from blood. The subset denotes: CD45RA+ positively selected. CDR3 protein: CAWSVEGSNQPQHF. The CDR3 nucleotides are TGTGCCTGGAGTGTAGAGGGGAGTAATCAGCCCCAGCATTTT.